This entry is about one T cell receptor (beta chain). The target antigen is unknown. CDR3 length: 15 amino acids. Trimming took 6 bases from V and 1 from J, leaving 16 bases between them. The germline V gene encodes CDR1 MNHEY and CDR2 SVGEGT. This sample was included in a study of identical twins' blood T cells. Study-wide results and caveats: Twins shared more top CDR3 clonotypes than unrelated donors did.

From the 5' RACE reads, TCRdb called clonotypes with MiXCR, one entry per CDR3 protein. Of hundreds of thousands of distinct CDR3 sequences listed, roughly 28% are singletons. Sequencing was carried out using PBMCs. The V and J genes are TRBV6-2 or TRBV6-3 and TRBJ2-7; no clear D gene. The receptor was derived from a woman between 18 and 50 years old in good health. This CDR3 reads CASSPIQLNSYEQYF. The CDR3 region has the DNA TGTGCCAGCAGCCCTATCCAGCTTAATTCCTACGAGCAGTACTTC.